The 3 T cell receptor beta chains in this list originate from one sample, sequenced in a study of CD8 T cells in Susac syndrome. RNA, at roughly 0.45 to 1 ug, was reverse transcribed with random hexamers. TCRdb used MiXCR to reprocess the immunoSEQ multiplex PCR reads, holding one entry per CDR3 protein. The sample records roughly 180,000 distinct CDR3 sequences, roughly 94% being singletons. Sequencing was done on a sample of CD4+ T cells from PBMCs. Receptors originate from a human donor in good health.

This rearrangement joins TRBV5-1 to TRBJ1-5; D remains unclear. Germline V gives CDR1 SGHRS, CDR2 YFSETQ. The CDR3 runs 13 residues. Between the trimmed V and J ends, which lost 4 bases and 8 bases, there was a span of 13 bases. The CDR3: CASSLHAGEPQHF. The CDR3 region has the DNA TGCGCCAGCAGCCTTCACGCCGGGGAGCCCCAGCATTTT.

This sequence joins TRBV4-3 and TRBJ2-3; 14 bases align to TRBD2. The CDR3 spans 18 residues. Germline V gene lookup returns CDR1 LGHNA and CDR2 YSLEER. V was clipped by 4 bases and J by 4 bases; unmatched bases: 10. The CDR3 region has the DNA TGCGCCAGCAGCCTCGGACTAGCGGGGGGCGGAATTGCAGATACGCAGTATTTT. Protein: CASSLGLAGGGIADTQYF.

The J gene is TRBJ2-5, the V gene TRBV7-9, with 10 bases identical to TRBD1. CDR1 and CDR2 from the germline V gene are SEHNR and FQNEAQ (reference sequence). The CDR3 sequence is 19 residues long. The trim removed 0 bases at V and 5 bases at J, leaving 15 bases unmatched. The CDR3 DNA is TGTGCCAGCAGCTTAGCGAAGGCTCATCGGGACAGGGGAGGGGAGACCCAGTACTTC. It specifies CASSLAKAHRDRGGETQYF.